Listed below are T cell receptor beta chains from one sample, sequenced in a study of T cell repertoires in cytomegalovirus infection. TCRdb analysed the reads with MiXCR anew, one entry per CDR3 protein. The sample yields approximately 990,000 distinct CDR3 sequences, roughly 31% seen once. No antigen has been assigned to these receptors. The source material was cultured CD8+ T cells from PBMCs, sampled from culture after CMV antigen stimulation. The origin of the receptors is a human donor in good health (CMV status not recorded). Some clones in this sample may be carry-over from other donors' samples. The CDR3 runs from the conserved cysteine through the conserved F or W. The D gene is left open where the match is weak. Where a row states a size, it is once, few, many or the class of an expanded clone; other rows omit it.

size: few
J: TRBJ2-2
V: TRBV4-1
D: TRBD2
CDR3: CASSPRLAGLTGELFF
DNA: TGCGCCAGCAGCCCAAGACTAGCGGGGCTCACCGGGGAGCTGTTTTTT

size: .
J: TRBJ2-1
V: TRBV11-1
D: .
CDR3: CASSLTGSREQFF
DNA: TGTGCCAGCAGCTTAACGGGGAGCCGTGAGCAGTTCTTC

size: many
J: TRBJ1-1
V: TRBV7-2
D: .
CDR3: CASSLRSGINTEAFF
DNA: TGTGCCAGCAGCTTAAGGAGTGGGATAAACACTGAAGCTTTCTTT

size: many
J: TRBJ2-4
V: TRBV7-8
D: .
CDR3: CASSGPDSLLLAKNIQYF
DNA: TGTGCCAGCAGCGGGCCGGACAGCCTACTACTAGCCAAAAACATTCAGTACTTC

size: few
J: TRBJ2-1
V: TRBV20-1
D: .
CDR3: CSVRLGEQFF
DNA: TGCAGTGTCCGACTAGGGGAGCAGTTCTTC

size: .
J: TRBJ2-3
V: TRBV6-5
D: TRBD1
CDR3: CASSYSGQGATTTDTQYF
DNA: TGTGCCAGCAGTTACTCGGGCCAGGGGGCGACAACCACAGATACGCAGTATTTT

size: .
J: TRBJ1-5
V: TRBV15
D: .
CDR3: CATSRSPGGNQPQHF
DNA: TGTGCCACCAGCAGGTCGCCGGGGGGCAATCAGCCCCAGCATTTT

size: few
J: TRBJ2-1
V: TRBV6-2/TRBV6-3
D: TRBD1
CDR3: CASSYYRGRINEQFF
DNA: TGTGCCAGCAGTTACTACAGGGGGCGCATTAATGAGCAGTTCTTC

size: few
J: TRBJ1-2
V: TRBV24-1
D: .
CDR3: CATRGGKNDYGYTF
DNA: TGTGCCACCAGAGGAGGGAAAAACGACTATGGCTACACCTTC

size: few
J: TRBJ1-5
V: TRBV2
D: .
CDR3: CASSGEYSNQPQHF
DNA: TGTGCCAGCAGTGGGGAGTATAGCAATCAGCCCCAGCATTTT

size: .
J: TRBJ2-3
V: TRBV7-4
D: .
CDR3: CASSGAGTDTDTQYF
DNA: TGTGCCAGCAGCGGGGCCGGGACTGACACAGATACGCAGTATTTT

size: .
J: TRBJ2-2
V: TRBV15
D: .
CDR3: CATIKNTGELFF
DNA: TGTGCCACCATCAAGAACACCGGGGAGCTGTTTTTT

size: few
J: TRBJ2-2
V: TRBV19
D: .
CDR3: CASSIEQYTGELFF
DNA: TGTGCCAGTAGTATAGAACAGTACACCGGGGAGCTGTTTTTT

size: .
J: TRBJ2-7
V: TRBV5-4
D: .
CDR3: CASSLPGTHDEQYF
DNA: TGTGCCAGCAGCTTACCCGGGACACACGACGAGCAGTACTTC

size: .
J: TRBJ1-5
V: TRBV28
D: .
CDR3: CASSSPRTGRQGVRRPQHF
DNA: TGTGCCAGCAGTTCTCCCCGAACAGGACGGCAGGGTGTGCGAAGGCCCCAGCATTTT

size: .
J: TRBJ2-1
V: TRBV10-3
D: TRBD2
CDR3: CANGGGTYNEQFF
DNA: TGTGCCAACGGCGGGGGAACCTACAATGAGCAGTTCTTC

size: few
J: TRBJ1-5
V: TRBV6-2/TRBV6-3
D: .
CDR3: CASRTTPGRETNPPQHF
DNA: TGTGCCAGCAGGACCACCCCGGGTAGGGAGACCAATCCCCCCCAGCATTTT

size: .
J: TRBJ1-2
V: TRBV6-1
D: TRBD1
CDR3: CASSGTGRVYGYTF
DNA: TGTGCCAGCAGTGGGACAGGTCGTGTCTATGGCTACACCTTC

size: .
J: TRBJ2-3
V: TRBV10-2
D: TRBD2
CDR3: CASTSGGGADTQYF
DNA: TGCGCCAGCACCAGCGGGGGGGGCGCAGATACGCAGTATTTT

size: .
J: TRBJ2-1
V: TRBV25-1
D: TRBD2
CDR3: CASSPRTSGESYNEQFF
DNA: TGTGCCAGCAGTCCCCGGACTAGCGGGGAGTCCTACAATGAGCAGTTCTTC

size: .
J: TRBJ1-1
V: TRBV12-3/TRBV12-4
D: .
CDR3: CASSLGKGPNTEAFF
DNA: TGTGCCAGCAGTTTAGGAAAAGGGCCAAACACTGAAGCTTTCTTT

size: .
J: TRBJ2-1
V: TRBV6-5
D: TRBD2
CDR3: CVSSSLGGSDEQFF
DNA: TGTGTCAGCAGTTCCCTGGGGGGGAGCGATGAGCAGTTCTTC

size: .
J: TRBJ2-2
V: TRBV12-3/TRBV12-4
D: TRBD2
CDR3: CASTGGGSNTGELFF
DNA: TGTGCCAGCACGGGCGGGGGATCGAACACCGGGGAGCTGTTTTTT

size: .
J: TRBJ2-2
V: TRBV12-3/TRBV12-4
D: .
CDR3: CASTFQGGNTGELFF
DNA: TGTGCCAGCACTTTTCAGGGAGGGAACACCGGGGAGCTGTTTTTT

size: few
J: TRBJ2-1
V: TRBV3-1
D: .
CDR3: CASSPPTRLNEQFF
DNA: TGTGCCAGCAGCCCCCCGACTAGGCTAAATGAGCAGTTCTTC

size: .
J: TRBJ2-1
V: TRBV9
D: TRBD1
CDR3: CASSGGGALYNEQFF
DNA: TGTGCCAGCAGCGGAGGGGGCGCGCTTTACAATGAGCAGTTCTTC

size: .
J: TRBJ2-1
V: TRBV6-2/TRBV6-3
D: TRBD1
CDR3: CASSYGDRGHNEQFF
DNA: TGTGCCAGCAGTTACGGGGACAGGGGTCACAATGAGCAGTTCTTC

size: few
J: TRBJ1-6
V: TRBV6-1
D: .
CDR3: CASRGGVNSPLHF
DNA: TGTGCCAGCAGAGGTGGCGTTAATTCACCCCTCCACTTT

size: many
J: TRBJ2-2
V: TRBV6-6
D: .
CDR3: CASLWGTGELFF
DNA: TGTGCCAGTTTGTGGGGGACCGGGGAGCTGTTTTTT

size: few
J: TRBJ2-1
V: TRBV4-1
D: .
CDR3: CASSQDNIGRNNEQFF
DNA: TGCGCCAGCAGCCAAGATAATATTGGAAGAAACAATGAGCAGTTCTTC

size: few
J: TRBJ1-5
V: TRBV6-1
D: .
CDR3: CASSERIRSYQPQHF
DNA: TGTGCCAGCAGTGAACGAATAAGATCCTATCAGCCCCAGCATTTT

size: .
J: TRBJ2-7
V: TRBV2
D: .
CDR3: CASMGRAYEQYF
DNA: TGTGCCAGCATGGGCAGGGCCTACGAGCAGTACTTC

size: .
J: TRBJ1-1
V: TRBV7-1
D: .
CDR3: CASSSDRTLNTEAFF
DNA: TGTGCCAGCAGCTCCGATAGGACCCTGAACACTGAAGCTTTCTTT

size: once
J: TRBJ2-7
V: TRBV20-1
D: TRBD2
CDR3: CSATGGGNEQYF
DNA: TGCAGTGCTACGGGGGGAGGCAACGAGCAGTACTTC

size: few
J: TRBJ1-2
V: TRBV19
D: .
CDR3: CASSIAVGGYGYTF
DNA: TGTGCCAGTAGTATAGCGGTCGGGGGCTATGGCTACACCTTC

size: many
J: TRBJ1-2
V: TRBV7-8
D: TRBD1
CDR3: CASSLGQGTMYGYTF
DNA: TGTGCCAGCAGCCTAGGACAGGGAACGATGTATGGCTACACCTTC

size: .
J: TRBJ2-1
V: TRBV4-1
D: .
CDR3: CASSQELADEQFF
DNA: TGCGCCAGCAGCCAAGAATTAGCGGATGAGCAGTTCTTC

size: few
J: TRBJ1-1
V: TRBV19
D: TRBD1
CDR3: CASSRDRVPLGAEAFF
DNA: TGTGCCAGTAGTAGAGACAGGGTGCCTTTAGGCGCTGAAGCTTTCTTT

size: .
J: TRBJ2-1
V: TRBV2
D: TRBD2
CDR3: CAILAGGYSEQFF
DNA: TGTGCCATACTAGCGGGGGGGTATAGTGAGCAGTTCTTC

size: many
J: TRBJ1-2
V: TRBV7-8
D: .
CDR3: CASSLVSKSGYTF
DNA: TGTGCCAGCAGCTTAGTCTCGAAAAGTGGCTACACCTTC

size: .
J: TRBJ1-6
V: TRBV28
D: .
CDR3: CASSLGQPYNSPLHF
DNA: TGTGCCAGCAGTTTGGGCCAGCCGTATAATTCACCCCTCCACTTT

size: .
J: TRBJ2-5
V: TRBV4-2
D: .
CDR3: CASSPKWQHIGQEGTQYF
DNA: TGTGCCAGCAGCCCAAAATGGCAACACATCGGACAGGAGGGGACCCAGTACTTC

size: .
J: TRBJ2-1
V: TRBV27
D: TRBD2
CDR3: CATRGLAGYNEQFF
DNA: TGTGCCACCCGGGGGCTAGCGGGTTACAATGAGCAGTTCTTC

size: few
J: TRBJ2-3
V: TRBV12-3/TRBV12-4
D: TRBD2
CDR3: CASSPGEGSTDTQYF
DNA: TGTGCCAGCAGCCCCGGGGAGGGCAGCACAGATACGCAGTATTTT

size: .
J: TRBJ2-1
V: TRBV7-9
D: .
CDR3: CASSLDGAYNEQFF
DNA: TGTGCCAGCAGCTTAGATGGGGCCTACAATGAGCAGTTCTTC

size: .
J: TRBJ2-6
V: TRBV27
D: .
CDR3: CASSTGTSGANVLTF
DNA: TGTGCCAGCTCGACAGGGACTAGTGGGGCCAACGTCCTGACTTTC

size: .
J: TRBJ1-1
V: TRBV24-1
D: .
CDR3: CATSDSLPTGPETLNTEAFF
DNA: TGTGCCACCAGTGATAGCCTCCCTACAGGGCCCGAAACCTTGAACACTGAAGCTTTCTTT

size: .
J: TRBJ2-3
V: TRBV6-1
D: .
CDR3: CASMGDPAGTDTQYF
DNA: TGTGCCAGCATGGGTGACCCGGCCGGCACAGATACGCAGTATTTT

size: few
J: TRBJ2-3
V: TRBV4-1
D: .
CDR3: CASSERGSPTDTQYF
DNA: TGCGCCAGCAGCGAGAGGGGGTCCCCCACAGATACGCAGTATTTT

size: many
J: TRBJ2-7
V: TRBV7-8
D: TRBD1
CDR3: CASSPGTGSEQYF
DNA: TGTGCCAGCAGCCCAGGGACAGGGAGCGAGCAGTACTTC

size: .
J: TRBJ2-1
V: TRBV27
D: .
CDR3: CASNPGGLDEQFF
DNA: TGTGCCAGCAACCCGGGGGGCTTGGATGAGCAGTTCTTC

size: .
J: TRBJ1-5
V: TRBV6-5
D: TRBD1
CDR3: CASSQGEVGQPQHF
DNA: TGTGCCAGCAGTCAGGGGGAGGTCGGTCAGCCCCAGCATTTT

size: .
J: TRBJ2-5
V: TRBV6-2/TRBV6-3
D: TRBD2
CDR3: CASSTLLAGIAGETQYF
DNA: TGTGCCAGCAGTACCCTACTAGCGGGGATTGCTGGAGAGACCCAGTACTTC

size: few
J: TRBJ2-5
V: TRBV12-3/TRBV12-4
D: .
CDR3: CASSALLGGRGETQYF
DNA: TGTGCCAGCAGTGCGCTCTTGGGGGGCAGAGGGGAGACCCAGTACTTC

size: .
J: TRBJ2-1
V: TRBV2
D: TRBD2
CDR3: CAGRRAGGPGEQFF
DNA: TGTGCCGGTCGCAGAGCGGGGGGGCCGGGTGAGCAGTTCTTC

size: many
J: TRBJ1-4
V: TRBV7-8
D: .
CDR3: CASSLEAGRREKLFF
DNA: TGTGCCAGCAGCTTAGAGGCGGGACGGCGGGAAAAACTGTTTTTT

size: once
J: TRBJ2-3
V: TRBV6-6
D: .
CDR3: CASSYSRLTPLTDTQYF
DNA: TGTGCCAGCAGTTACTCGAGGCTGACGCCCCTCACAGATACGCAGTATTTT

size: .
J: TRBJ2-2
V: TRBV4-3
D: .
CDR3: CASSQGDGELSF
DNA: TGCGCCAGCAGCCAAGGGGACGGGGAGCTGTCTTTT

size: .
J: TRBJ2-5
V: TRBV6-1
D: TRBD2
CDR3: CVSTRAGVQETQYF
DNA: TGTGTCAGCACCAGAGCGGGGGTCCAAGAGACCCAGTACTTC

size: many
J: TRBJ2-1
V: TRBV27
D: TRBD2
CDR3: CASSFLAGGSYNEQFF
DNA: TGTGCCAGCAGTTTCCTAGCGGGGGGTTCCTACAATGAGCAGTTCTTC